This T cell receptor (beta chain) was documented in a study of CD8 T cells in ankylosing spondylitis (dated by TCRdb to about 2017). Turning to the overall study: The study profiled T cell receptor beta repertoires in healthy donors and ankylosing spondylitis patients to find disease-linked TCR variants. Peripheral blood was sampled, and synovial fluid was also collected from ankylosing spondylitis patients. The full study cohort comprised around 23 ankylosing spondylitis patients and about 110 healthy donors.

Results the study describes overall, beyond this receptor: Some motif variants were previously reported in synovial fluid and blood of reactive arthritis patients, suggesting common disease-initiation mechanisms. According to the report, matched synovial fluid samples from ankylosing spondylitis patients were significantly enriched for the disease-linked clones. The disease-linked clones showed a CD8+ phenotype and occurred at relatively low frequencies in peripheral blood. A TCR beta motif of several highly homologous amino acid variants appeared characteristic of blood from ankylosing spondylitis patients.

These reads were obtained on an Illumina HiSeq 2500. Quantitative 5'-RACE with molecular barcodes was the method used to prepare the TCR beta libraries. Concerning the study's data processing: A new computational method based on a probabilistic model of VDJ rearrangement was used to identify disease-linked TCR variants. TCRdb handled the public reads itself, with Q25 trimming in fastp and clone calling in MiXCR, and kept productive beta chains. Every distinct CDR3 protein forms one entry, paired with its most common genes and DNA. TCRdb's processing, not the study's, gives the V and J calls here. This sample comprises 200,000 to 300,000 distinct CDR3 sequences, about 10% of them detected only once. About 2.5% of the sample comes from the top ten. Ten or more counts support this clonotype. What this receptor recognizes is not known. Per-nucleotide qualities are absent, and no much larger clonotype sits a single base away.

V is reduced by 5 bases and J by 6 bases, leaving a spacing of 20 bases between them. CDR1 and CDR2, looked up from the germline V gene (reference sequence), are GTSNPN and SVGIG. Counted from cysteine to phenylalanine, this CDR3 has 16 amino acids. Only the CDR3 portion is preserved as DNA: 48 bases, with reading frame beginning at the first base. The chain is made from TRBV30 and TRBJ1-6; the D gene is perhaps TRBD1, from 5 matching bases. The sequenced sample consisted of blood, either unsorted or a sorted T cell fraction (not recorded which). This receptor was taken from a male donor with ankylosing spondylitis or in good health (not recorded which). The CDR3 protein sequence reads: CAWSPRGQVANSPLHF. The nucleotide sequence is TGTGCCTGGTCCCCCCGGGGCCAGGTAGCTAATTCACCCCTCCACTTT.